The clone carrying this T cell receptor (beta chain) was recorded only once. As yet, its antigen is unknown. The study sampled nominally healthy donors, though unrecorded immune exposures were likely. The data are from a study of cytomegalovirus exposure and HLA in healthy donors. Study summary: Among the approximately 400 genotyped donors, 65% to 90% were placed in the Caucasian-associated ancestry cluster.

Study-level results: The classifier reportedly diagnosed cytomegalovirus status with high sensitivity and specificity.

The PCR ran on 60 Vbeta and 13 Jbeta primers. Libraries were prepared by immunoSEQ multiplex PCR; TCRdb keeps only in-frame clonotypes and omits some of them. Of 150,000 to 200,000 clones listed, roughly 84% are singletons. Germline V CDR1 and CDR2: SGHTA, FQGNSA. The CDR3 consists of 18 residues. The J segment lost 1 base and the V segment lost 4 bases, leaving 8 bases of the junction unmatched. This clonotype was sampled from a man younger than 35 in good health and CMV-seronegative. This chain uses TRBV7-2 with TRBJ2-3; TRBD2 matches 13 bases. The material sequenced was PBMCs. In nucleotides, the CDR3 is TGTGCCAGCAGCTCACAGCCCACTAGCGGGAGGGGCACAGATACGCAGTATTTT. Translation gives CASSSQPTSGRGTDTQYF.